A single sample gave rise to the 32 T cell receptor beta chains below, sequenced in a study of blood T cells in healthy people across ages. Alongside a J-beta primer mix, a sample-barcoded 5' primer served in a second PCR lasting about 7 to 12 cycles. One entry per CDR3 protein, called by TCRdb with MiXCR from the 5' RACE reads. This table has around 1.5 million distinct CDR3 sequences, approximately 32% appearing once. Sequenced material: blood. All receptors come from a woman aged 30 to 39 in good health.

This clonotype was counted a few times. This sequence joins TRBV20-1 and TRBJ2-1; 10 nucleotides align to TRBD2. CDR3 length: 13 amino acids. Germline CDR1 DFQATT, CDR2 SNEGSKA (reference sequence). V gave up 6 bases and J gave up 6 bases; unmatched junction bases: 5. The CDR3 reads CSAPAGGTNEQFF. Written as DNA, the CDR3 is TGCAGTGCCCCAGCGGGGGGGACCAATGAGCAGTTCTTC.

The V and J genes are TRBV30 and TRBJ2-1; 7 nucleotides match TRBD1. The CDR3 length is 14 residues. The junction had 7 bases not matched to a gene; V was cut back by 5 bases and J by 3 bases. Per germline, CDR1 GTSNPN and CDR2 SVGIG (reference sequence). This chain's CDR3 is CAWVHRDSYNEQFF. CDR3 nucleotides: TGTGCCTGGGTCCATCGGGACAGCTACAATGAGCAGTTCTTC.

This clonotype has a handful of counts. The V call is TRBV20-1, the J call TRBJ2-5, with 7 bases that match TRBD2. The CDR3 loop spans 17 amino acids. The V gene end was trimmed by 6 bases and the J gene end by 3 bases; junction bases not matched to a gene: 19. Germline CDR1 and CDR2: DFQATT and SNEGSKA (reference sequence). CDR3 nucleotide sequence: TGCAGTGCCCTGAGGGAGCGGGGCGGTAAAATAAAAGAGACCCAGTACTTC. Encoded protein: CSALRERGGKIKETQYF.

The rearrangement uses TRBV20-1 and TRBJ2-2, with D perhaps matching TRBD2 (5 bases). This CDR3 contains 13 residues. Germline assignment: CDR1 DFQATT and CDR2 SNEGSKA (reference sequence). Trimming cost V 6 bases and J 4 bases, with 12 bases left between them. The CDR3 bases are TGCAGTGCCCCTAGCCCCTTCACCGGGGAGCTGTTTTTT. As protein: CSAPSPFTGELFF.

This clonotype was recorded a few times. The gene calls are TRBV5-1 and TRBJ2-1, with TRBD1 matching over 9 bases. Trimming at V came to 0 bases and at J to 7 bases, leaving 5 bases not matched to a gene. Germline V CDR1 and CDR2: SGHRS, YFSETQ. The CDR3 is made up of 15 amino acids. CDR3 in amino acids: CASSLDRGRENEQFF. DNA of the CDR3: TGCGCCAGCAGCTTGGACAGGGGGCGAGAAAATGAGCAGTTCTTC.

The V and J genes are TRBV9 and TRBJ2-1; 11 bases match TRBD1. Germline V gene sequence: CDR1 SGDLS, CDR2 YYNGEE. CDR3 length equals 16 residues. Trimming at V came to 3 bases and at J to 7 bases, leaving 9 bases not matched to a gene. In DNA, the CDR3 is TGTGCCAGCAGCGGTGGACAGGGGGCAAATACAAATGAGCAGTTCTTC. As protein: CASSGGQGANTNEQFF.

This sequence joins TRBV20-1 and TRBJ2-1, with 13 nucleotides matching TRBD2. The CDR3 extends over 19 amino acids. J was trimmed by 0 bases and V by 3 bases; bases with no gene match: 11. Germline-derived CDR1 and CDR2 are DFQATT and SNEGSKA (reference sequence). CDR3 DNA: TGCAGTGCTAGCATGGAACTAGCGGGGGGGATGAGCTCCTACAATGAGCAGTTCTTC. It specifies CSASMELAGGMSSYNEQFF.

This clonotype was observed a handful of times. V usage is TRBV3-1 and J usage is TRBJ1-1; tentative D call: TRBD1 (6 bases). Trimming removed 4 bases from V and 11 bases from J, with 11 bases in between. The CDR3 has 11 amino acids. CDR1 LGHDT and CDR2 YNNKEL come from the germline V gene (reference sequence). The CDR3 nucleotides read TGTGCCAGCAGCCTGGACAGCCTGGCTTTCTTT. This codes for CASSLDSLAFF.

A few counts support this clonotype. The CDR3 coding sequence is TGTGCCAGCAGCTTAGCGGTTGGGCTAGCGGGAACTACGAGCTCCTACAATGAGCAGTTCTTC. Translating it yields CASSLAVGLAGTTSSYNEQFF. The chain has TRBV11-1 and TRBJ2-1; 9 nucleotides match TRBD2. V dropped 0 bases and J dropped 0; count of bases not matched to a gene: 15. The CDR3 covers 21 residues. Germline values: CDR1 SGHAT, CDR2 FQDESV (reference sequence).

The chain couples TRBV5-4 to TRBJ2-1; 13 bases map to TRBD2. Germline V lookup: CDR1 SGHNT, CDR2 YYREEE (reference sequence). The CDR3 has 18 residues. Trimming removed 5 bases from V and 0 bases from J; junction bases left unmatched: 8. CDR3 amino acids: CASRKGLAGTSSYNEQFF. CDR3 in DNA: TGTGCCAGCAGGAAGGGACTAGCGGGGACGAGCTCCTACAATGAGCAGTTCTTC.

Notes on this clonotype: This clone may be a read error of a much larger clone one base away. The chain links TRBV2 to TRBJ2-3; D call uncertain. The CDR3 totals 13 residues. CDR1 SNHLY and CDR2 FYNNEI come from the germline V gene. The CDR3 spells CVSSQQTTDTQYF. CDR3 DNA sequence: TGTGTCAGCAGCCAACAGACCACAGATACGCAGTATTTT.

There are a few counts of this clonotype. CDR3 amino acids: CASSAGGRLITGDTQYF. The CDR3 DNA sequence: TGTGCCAGCAGCGCGGGCGGGAGATTAATCACCGGAGATACGCAGTATTTT. The rearrangement joins TRBV7-2 to TRBJ2-3, with TRBD2 matching over 7 bases. V trimming: 5 bases; J trimming: 5 bases; junction bases outside the gene matches: 16. Looked up from germline, CDR1 is SGHTA and CDR2 is FQGNSA. The CDR3 is made up of 17 amino acids. The variable domain in full, with the rest retrieved from reference TRBV7-2 and TRBJ2-3, is GAGVSQSPSNKVTEKGKDVELRCDPISGHTALYWYRQSLGQGLEFLIYFQGNSAPDKSGLPSDRFSAERTGGSVSTLTIQRTQQEDSAVYLCASSAGGRLITGDTQYFGPGTRLTVL.

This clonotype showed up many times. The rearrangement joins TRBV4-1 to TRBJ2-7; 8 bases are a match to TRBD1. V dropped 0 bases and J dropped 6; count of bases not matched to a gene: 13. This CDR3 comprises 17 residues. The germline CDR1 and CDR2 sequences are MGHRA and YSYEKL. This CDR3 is CASSQEYPGQGGFEQYF. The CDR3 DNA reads TGCGCCAGCAGCCAAGAATACCCCGGACAGGGCGGGTTCGAGCAGTACTTC.

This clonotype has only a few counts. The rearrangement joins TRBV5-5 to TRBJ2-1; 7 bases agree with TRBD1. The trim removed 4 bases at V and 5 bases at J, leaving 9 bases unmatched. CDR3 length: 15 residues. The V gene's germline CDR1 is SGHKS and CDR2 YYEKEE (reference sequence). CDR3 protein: CASSPGQGVNNEQFF. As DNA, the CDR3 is TGTGCCAGCAGCCCCGGGCAGGGGGTTAACAATGAGCAGTTCTTC.

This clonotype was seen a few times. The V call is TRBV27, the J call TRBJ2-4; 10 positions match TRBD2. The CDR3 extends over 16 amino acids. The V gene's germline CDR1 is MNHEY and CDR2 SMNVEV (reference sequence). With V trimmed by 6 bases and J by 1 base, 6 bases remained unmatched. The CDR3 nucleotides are TGTGCCAGCAGCCCGGGACTAGCGTCGGCCAAAAACATTCAGTACTTC. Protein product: CASSPGLASAKNIQYF.

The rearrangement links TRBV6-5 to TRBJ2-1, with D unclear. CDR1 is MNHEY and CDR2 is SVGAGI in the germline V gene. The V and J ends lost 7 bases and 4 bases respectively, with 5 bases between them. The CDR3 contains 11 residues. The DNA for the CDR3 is TGTGCCAGCAATTATTACAATGAGCAGTTCTTC. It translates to CASNYYNEQFF.

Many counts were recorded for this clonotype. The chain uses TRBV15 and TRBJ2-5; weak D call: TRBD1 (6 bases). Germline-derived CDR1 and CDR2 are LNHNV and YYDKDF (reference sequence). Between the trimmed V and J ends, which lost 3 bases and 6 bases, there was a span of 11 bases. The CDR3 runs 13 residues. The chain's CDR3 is CATSSDRFQTQYF. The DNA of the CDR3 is TGTGCCACCAGCAGCGACAGGTTCCAGACCCAGTACTTC.

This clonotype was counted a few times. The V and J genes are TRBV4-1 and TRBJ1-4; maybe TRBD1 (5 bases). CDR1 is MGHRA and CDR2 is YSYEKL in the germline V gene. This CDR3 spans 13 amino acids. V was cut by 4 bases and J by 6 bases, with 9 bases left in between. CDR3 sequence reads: CASSPREHEKLFF. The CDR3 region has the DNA TGCGCCAGCAGCCCCAGGGAGCATGAAAAACTGTTTTTT.

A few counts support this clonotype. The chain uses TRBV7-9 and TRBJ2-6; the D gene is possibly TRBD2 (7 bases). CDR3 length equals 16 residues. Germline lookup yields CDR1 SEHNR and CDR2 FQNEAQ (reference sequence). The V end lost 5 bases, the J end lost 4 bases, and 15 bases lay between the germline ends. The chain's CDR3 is CASSKGGGSGANVLTF. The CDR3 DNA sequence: TGTGCCAGCAGCAAGGGGGGGGGATCAGGGGCCAACGTCCTGACTTTC.

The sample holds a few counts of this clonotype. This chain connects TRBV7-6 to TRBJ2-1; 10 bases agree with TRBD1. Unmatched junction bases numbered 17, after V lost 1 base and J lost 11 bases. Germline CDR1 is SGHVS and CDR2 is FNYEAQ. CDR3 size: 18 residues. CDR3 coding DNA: TGTGCCAGCAGCTTAGGTTGGAAGGGGGGACAGGGGCTTGGCCAGCAGTTCTTC. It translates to CASSLGWKGGQGLGQQFF.

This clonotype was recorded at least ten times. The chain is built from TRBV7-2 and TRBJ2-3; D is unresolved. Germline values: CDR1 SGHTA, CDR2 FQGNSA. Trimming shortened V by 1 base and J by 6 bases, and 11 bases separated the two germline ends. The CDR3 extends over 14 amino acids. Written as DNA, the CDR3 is TGTGCCAGCAGCTTAGAGGGTAGTCTGGATACGCAGTATTTT. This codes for CASSLEGSLDTQYF.

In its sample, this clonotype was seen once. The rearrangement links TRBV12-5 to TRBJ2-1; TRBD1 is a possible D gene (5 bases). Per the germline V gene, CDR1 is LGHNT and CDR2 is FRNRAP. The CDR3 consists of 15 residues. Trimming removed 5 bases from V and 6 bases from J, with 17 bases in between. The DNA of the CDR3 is TGTGCTAGTGGTCCCGAGGCAGGGCCTTGCAATGAGCAGTTCTTC. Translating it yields CASGPEAGPCNEQFF.

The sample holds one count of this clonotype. The chain's CDR3 is CASSPTSGSRETQYF. CDR3 nucleotides: TGTGCCAGCAGTCCCACTAGCGGGAGCCGAGAGACCCAGTACTTC. The chain is built from TRBV28 and TRBJ2-5; TRBD2 matches at 11 bases. CDR1 is MDHEN and CDR2 is SYDVKM in the germline V gene. Trimming at V came to 5 bases and at J to 4 bases, leaving 6 bases not matched to a gene. The CDR3 is made up of 15 amino acids.

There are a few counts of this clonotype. The CDR3 loop is CSATKLLAGFSEQFF. In DNA form, the CDR3 reads TGCAGTGCTACCAAGCTACTAGCGGGGTTTTCTGAGCAGTTCTTC. The rearrangement joins TRBV20-1 to TRBJ2-1; 10 bases line up with TRBD2. J gave up 9 bases and V 4 bases, and 12 bases lay outside the gene matches. CDR1 is DFQATT, CDR2 SNEGSKA, per germline (reference sequence). CDR3 length: 15 residues.

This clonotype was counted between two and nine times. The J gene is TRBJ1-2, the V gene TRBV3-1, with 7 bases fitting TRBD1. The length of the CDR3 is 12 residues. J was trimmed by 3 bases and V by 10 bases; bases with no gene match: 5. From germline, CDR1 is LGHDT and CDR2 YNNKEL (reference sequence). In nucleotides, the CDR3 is TGTGCCACAGGACAGGCTCACTATGGCTACACCTTC. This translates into CATGQAHYGYTF.

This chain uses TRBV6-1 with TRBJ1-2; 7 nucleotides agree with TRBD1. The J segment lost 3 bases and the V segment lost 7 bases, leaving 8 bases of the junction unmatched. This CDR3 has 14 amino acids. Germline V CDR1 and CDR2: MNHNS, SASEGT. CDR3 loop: CASTTGVRYYGYTF. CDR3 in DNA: TGTGCCAGCACCACAGGGGTCCGGTACTATGGCTACACCTTC.

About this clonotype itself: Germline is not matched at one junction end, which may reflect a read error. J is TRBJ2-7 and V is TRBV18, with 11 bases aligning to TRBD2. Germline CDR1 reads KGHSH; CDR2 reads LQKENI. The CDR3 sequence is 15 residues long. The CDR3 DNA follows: TGTGTCAGCTCGCGTCAGACTAGCGGGGTCTACGAGCAGTACTTC. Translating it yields CVSSRQTSGVYEQYF. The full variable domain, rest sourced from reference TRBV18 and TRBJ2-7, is NAGVMQNPRHLVRRRGQEARLRCSPMKGHSHVYWYRQLPEEGLKFMVYLQKENIIDESGMPKERFSAEFPKEGPSILRIQQVVRGDSAAYFCVSSRQTSGVYEQYFGPGTRLTVT.

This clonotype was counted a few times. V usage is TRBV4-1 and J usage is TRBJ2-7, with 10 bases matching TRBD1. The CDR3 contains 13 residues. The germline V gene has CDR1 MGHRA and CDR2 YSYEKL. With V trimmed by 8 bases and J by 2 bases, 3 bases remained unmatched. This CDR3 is CASGTGDPYEQYF. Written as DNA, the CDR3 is TGCGCCAGCGGGACAGGGGACCCCTACGAGCAGTACTTC.

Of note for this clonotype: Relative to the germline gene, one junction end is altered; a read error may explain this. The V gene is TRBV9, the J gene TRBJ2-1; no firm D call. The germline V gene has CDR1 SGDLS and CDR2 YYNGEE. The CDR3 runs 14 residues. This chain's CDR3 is CAGSSPDAYNEQFF. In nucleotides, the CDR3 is TGTGCCGGCAGCTCCCCGGACGCCTACAATGAGCAGTTCTTC.

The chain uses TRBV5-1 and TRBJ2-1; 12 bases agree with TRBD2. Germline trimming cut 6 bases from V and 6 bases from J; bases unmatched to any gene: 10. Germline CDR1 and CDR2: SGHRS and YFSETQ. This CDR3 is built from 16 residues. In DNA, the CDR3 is TGCGCCAGCAACGGATCACTAGCGGGGGGATCCAATGAGCAGTTCTTC. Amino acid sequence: CASNGSLAGGSNEQFF.

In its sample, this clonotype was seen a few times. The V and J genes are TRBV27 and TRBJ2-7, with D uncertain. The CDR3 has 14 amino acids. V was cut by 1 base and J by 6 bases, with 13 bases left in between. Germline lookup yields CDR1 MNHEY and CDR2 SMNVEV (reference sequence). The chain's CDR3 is CASSLFAWDGEQYF. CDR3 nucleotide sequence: TGTGCCAGCAGTTTATTTGCCTGGGATGGCGAGCAGTACTTC.

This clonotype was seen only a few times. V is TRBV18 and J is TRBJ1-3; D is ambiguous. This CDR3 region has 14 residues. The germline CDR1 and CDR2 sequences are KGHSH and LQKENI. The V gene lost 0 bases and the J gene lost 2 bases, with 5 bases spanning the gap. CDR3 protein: CASSPPGTGNTIYF. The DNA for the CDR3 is TGTGCCAGCTCACCACCCGGGACTGGAAACACCATATATTTT.